The 21 T cell receptor beta chains below come from one sample, sequenced in a study of T cells in Graves' hyperthyroidism and ophthalmopathy. Amplification of TCR beta CDR3 regions was performed using RNA transcripts as template. With the HTBI primer set, the TCR CDR3 went through a first round of RT-PCR. TCRdb re-derived calls from the multiplex PCR reads in MiXCR, one entry per CDR3 protein. The data show some 800,000 distinct CDR3 sequences, with 35% to 40% seen just once and 7.5% to 9.5% held by the top ten. Specimen: blood. These receptors were taken from a man aged 18 to 29 with Graves' hyperthyroidism.

This rearrangement joins TRBV7-9 to TRBJ2-7; D might be TRBD1 or TRBD2, each matching 5 bases. Per the germline V gene, CDR1 is SEHNR and CDR2 is FQNEAQ (reference sequence). There are 16 residues in the CDR3. V lost 5 bases to trimming and J lost 0 bases, with 17 bases between them. The CDR3 region is CASSRPRGTFSYEQYF. DNA for the CDR3: TGTGCCAGCAGCCGCCCCCGGGGCACCTTCTCCTACGAGCAGTACTTC. The entire variable domain, with the rest obtained from reference TRBV7-9 and TRBJ2-7, is as follows: DTGVSQNPRHKITKRGQNVTFRCDPISEHNRLYWYRQTLGQGPEFLTYFQNEAQLEKSRLLSDRFSAERPKGSFSTLEIQRTEQGDSAMYLCASSRPRGTFSYEQYFGPGTRLTVT.

Many counts were recorded for this clonotype. The V call is TRBV7-2, the J call TRBJ2-7; 13 nucleotides align to TRBD2. Germline CDR1 reads SGHTA; CDR2 reads FQGNSA. Unmatched junction bases numbered 4, after V lost 2 bases and J lost 6 bases. The CDR3 is made up of 15 amino acids. In nucleotides, the CDR3 is TGTGCCAGCAGCTTAAGGACTAGCGGGAGCGGCGAGCAGTACTTC. Translated: CASSLRTSGSGEQYF.

There are many counts of this clonotype. The rearrangement joins TRBV15 to TRBJ1-1, with 9 nucleotides matching TRBD1. The CDR3 length is 17 residues. Germline loops: CDR1 LNHNV, CDR2 YYDKDF (reference sequence). V shed 1 base and J 0 bases; nucleotides not matched to a gene: 6. This CDR3 reads CATSRAGTGMMNTEAFF. CDR3 bases: TGTGCCACCAGCAGAGCTGGGACAGGGATGATGAACACTGAAGCTTTCTTT.

The gene calls are TRBV7-9 and TRBJ1-2; a possible D gene is TRBD1 (6 bases). Trimming pared 8 bases from V and 8 bases from J, leaving 18 bases between. Germline loops: CDR1 SEHNR, CDR2 FQNEAQ (reference sequence). There are 13 residues in the CDR3. The CDR3 spells CASSPRNRDGYTF. Here the CDR3 DNA reads TGTGCCAGCTCCCCACGGAACAGGGACGGCTACACCTTC.

The V and J genes are TRBV20-1 and TRBJ2-7; 7 nucleotides agree with TRBD2. CDR1 and CDR2 from the germline V gene are DFQATT and SNEGSKA (reference sequence). The CDR3 runs to 14 residues. The V segment lost 0 bases and the J segment 2 bases; nucleotides outside the gene matches: 4. The CDR3 nucleotides read TGCAGTGCTAGAGACCCAGCGGGGCCCTACGAGCAGTACTTC. Translation gives CSARDPAGPYEQYF.

The rearrangement links TRBV11-2 to TRBJ1-4; 9 bases line up with TRBD1. Trimming took 5 bases from V and 8 from J; bases not matched to a gene: 3. This CDR3 is 13 amino acids long. The germline CDR1 and CDR2 sequences are SGHAT and FQNNGV. The CDR3 here is CASSMGQGEKLFF. In nucleotides, the CDR3 is TGTGCCAGCAGCATGGGACAGGGAGAAAAACTGTTTTTT.

This clonotype occurred a few times. The genes are TRBV7-9 and TRBJ1-3; a weak D match, TRBD1 (5 bases). With 3 bases removed from V and 2 bases from J, the gap between germline ends came to 11 bases. This CDR3 region has 15 residues. Germline assignment: CDR1 SEHNR and CDR2 FQNEAQ (reference sequence). The CDR3 DNA reads as TGTGCCAGCAGCTTGGGGACTCCTCCTGGAAACACCATATATTTT. This codes for CASSLGTPPGNTIYF.

The rearrangement links TRBV12-3 or TRBV12-4 to TRBJ1-4; D uncertain. This CDR3 has 12 residues. V dropped 7 bases and J dropped 4 bases, with 7 bases sitting between them. The CDR3 here is CASNQLNEKLFF. The CDR3 nucleotides read TGTGCCAGCAACCAGCTTAATGAAAAACTGTTTTTT.

There are many counts of this clonotype. V gene TRBV19 combines with J gene TRBJ1-1; D may be TRBD1 (5 bases). This CDR3 is 14 amino acids long. CDR1 is LNHDA and CDR2 is SQIVND in the germline V gene (reference sequence). V was shortened by 1 base and J by 6 bases, with 12 bases between the two germline ends. The CDR3 sequence: CASSIGGQRAEAFF. The CDR3 DNA is TGTGCCAGTAGTATAGGGGGCCAGAGGGCTGAAGCTTTCTTT.

This clonotype came up a few times. V usage is TRBV6-6 and J usage is TRBJ1-5, with D unresolved. Germline V gene data show CDR1 as MNHNY and CDR2 as SVGAGI (reference sequence). This CDR3 is built from 15 residues. V was shortened by 6 bases and J by 0 bases, with 12 bases between the two germline ends. The CDR3 loop is CASRAILTSNQPQHF. The CDR3, as DNA: TGTGCCAGCAGGGCAATTTTAACTAGCAATCAGCCCCAGCATTTT.

The chain joins TRBV29-1 to TRBJ1-2; D not certain. The CDR3 is 17 amino acids. Trimming cost V 3 bases and J 2 bases, with 22 bases left between them. Germline assignment: CDR1 SQVTM and CDR2 ANQGSEA. CDR3 nucleotide sequence: TGCAGCGTTGAGGCGGAGATAGGAGGAACCCAAAACTATGGCTACACCTTC. As protein: CSVEAEIGGTQNYGYTF.

This clonotype was detected ten times or more. The chain has TRBV29-1 and TRBJ1-5; 8 nucleotides agree with TRBD1. J gave up 9 bases and V 8 bases, and 6 bases lay outside the gene matches. Germline-derived CDR1 and CDR2 are SQVTM and ANQGSEA. The CDR3 is 11 amino acids. The CDR3 region has the DNA TGCAGCTTTTCAACAGGGGGGCCCCAGCATTTT. As protein: CSFSTGGPQHF.

In its sample, this clonotype was seen a few times. The chain is built from TRBV4-1 and TRBJ1-1; no reliable D call. The CDR3 length is 14 residues. Germline CDR1 and CDR2: MGHRA and YSYEKL. The ends were cut back, 1 base at V and 3 bases at J, with 9 bases in the middle. This CDR3 is CASSQVAGHTEAFF. CDR3 sequence (DNA): TGCGCCAGCAGCCAAGTGGCCGGGCACACTGAAGCTTTCTTT.

This clonotype was recorded many times. The chain employs TRBV19 and TRBJ1-4, with D perhaps TRBD1 (6 bases). V lost 4 bases and J lost 1, with 7 bases in between. The germline V gene encodes CDR1 LNHDA and CDR2 SQIVND (reference sequence). The CDR3 length is 14 residues. In DNA, the CDR3 is TGTGCCAGTAGTAGGACAGTAACTAATGAAAAACTGTTTTTT. It codes for CASSRTVTNEKLFF.

The chain recombines TRBV7-2 with TRBJ1-4, with D perhaps TRBD1 (5 bases). Germline V CDR1 and CDR2: SGHTA, FQGNSA. This CDR3 spans 14 amino acids. Deletions cut 4 bases from V and 8 bases from J, with 14 bases between. DNA for the CDR3: TGTGCCAGCAGCTCCAGTCAGGGTTGGGAAAAACTGTTTTTT. Translating gives CASSSSQGWEKLFF.

Worth noting for this clonotype: This could be a read error, since a much larger clone is one nucleotide away. V gene TRBV7-9 combines with J gene TRBJ2-7; D not resolved. Per germline, CDR1 SEHNR and CDR2 FQNEAQ (reference sequence). The CDR3 contains 14 residues. Written as DNA, the CDR3 is TGTGCCAGCAGCTTGACCAGGACCTCCCACGAGCAGTACTTC. Translated: CASSLTRTSHEQYF.

The sample holds many counts of this clonotype. The chain couples TRBV20-1 to TRBJ2-5; D is unresolved. CDR1 and CDR2 from the germline V gene are DFQATT and SNEGSKA (reference sequence). This CDR3 spans 14 amino acids. Trimming took 1 base from V and 2 from J, leaving 11 bases between them. The CDR3 DNA reads as TGCAGTGCTAGAGGGCCATCCCCACAAGAGACCCAGTACTTC. Amino acid sequence: CSARGPSPQETQYF.

This clonotype was observed many times. The chain recombines TRBV19 with TRBJ2-7, with D possibly matching TRBD1 (6 bases). The germline CDR1 and CDR2 sequences are LNHDA and SQIVND (reference sequence). CDR3 length equals 15 residues. V lost 5 bases and J lost 2, with 16 bases in between. The chain's CDR3 is CASSPTRDRTYEQYF. The CDR3 DNA follows: TGTGCCAGTAGTCCAACCCGAGACAGGACCTACGAGCAGTACTTC.

This clonotype has more than one count but fewer than ten. At one end the junction does not follow the germline gene, possibly because of a read error. CDR3 residues: CASSQSSGTGAQYGYTF. The CDR3 DNA sequence: TGTGCCAGCAGTCAATCCTCCGGGACAGGCGCTCAGTATGGCTACACCTTC. V usage is TRBV10-2 and J usage is TRBJ1-2, with TRBD1 matching 8 bases. The length of the CDR3 is 17 residues. The germline V gene encodes CDR1 WSHSY and CDR2 SAAADI.

This sequence joins TRBV12-3 or TRBV12-4 and TRBJ1-5; 8 nucleotides line up with TRBD1. With 4 bases clipped from V and 4 bases from J, the junction kept 3 bases outside the gene matches. This CDR3 has 14 residues. In DNA, the CDR3 is TGTGCCAGCAGTTGGGGACAGGTGAATCAGCCCCAGCATTTT. Amino acid sequence: CASSWGQVNQPQHF.

Comment on this clonotype: This may come from a read error, since a much larger clone is one base off. The chain carries TRBV10-3 and TRBJ2-5; no firm D call. Germline loops: CDR1 ENHRY, CDR2 SYGVKD. The CDR3 covers 14 residues. The DNA of the CDR3 is TGTGCCATCAGTGAAAAGGTATTAGCTGAGACCCGGTACTTC. Translation: CAISEKVLAETRYF.